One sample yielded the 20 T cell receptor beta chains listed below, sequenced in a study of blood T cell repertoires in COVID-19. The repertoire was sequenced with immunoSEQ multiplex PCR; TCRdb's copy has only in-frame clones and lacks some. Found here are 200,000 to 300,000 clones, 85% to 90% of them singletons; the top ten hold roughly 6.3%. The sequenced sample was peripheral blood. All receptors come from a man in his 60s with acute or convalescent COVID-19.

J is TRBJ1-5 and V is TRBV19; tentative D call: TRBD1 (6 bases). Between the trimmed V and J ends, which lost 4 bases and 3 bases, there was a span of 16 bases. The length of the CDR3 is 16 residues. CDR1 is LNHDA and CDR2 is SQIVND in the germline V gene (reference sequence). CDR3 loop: CASSRTELTLNQPQHF. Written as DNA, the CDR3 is TGTGCCAGTAGTAGGACAGAACTAACTCTCAATCAGCCCCAGCATTTT.

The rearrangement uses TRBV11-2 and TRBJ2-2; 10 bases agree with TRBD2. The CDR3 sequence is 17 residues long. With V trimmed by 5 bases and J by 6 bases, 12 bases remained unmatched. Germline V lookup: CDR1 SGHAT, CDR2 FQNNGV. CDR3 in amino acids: CASSRRPSGRGAGELFF. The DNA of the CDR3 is TGTGCCAGCAGCCGACGGCCGAGCGGGAGGGGGGCCGGGGAGCTGTTTTTT. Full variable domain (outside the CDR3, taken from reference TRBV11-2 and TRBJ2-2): EAGVAQSPRYKIIEKRQSVAFWCNPISGHATLYWYQQILGQGPKLLIQFQNNGVVDDSQLPKDRFSAERLKGVDSTLKIQPAKLEDSAVYLCASSRRPSGRGAGELFFGEGSRLTVL.

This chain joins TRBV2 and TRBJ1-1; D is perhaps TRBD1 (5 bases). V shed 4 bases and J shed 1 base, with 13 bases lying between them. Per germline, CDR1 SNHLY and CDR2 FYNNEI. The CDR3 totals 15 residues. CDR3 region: CASSVWGQPNTEAFF. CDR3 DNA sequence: TGTGCCAGCAGTGTATGGGGCCAACCGAACACTGAAGCTTTCTTT.

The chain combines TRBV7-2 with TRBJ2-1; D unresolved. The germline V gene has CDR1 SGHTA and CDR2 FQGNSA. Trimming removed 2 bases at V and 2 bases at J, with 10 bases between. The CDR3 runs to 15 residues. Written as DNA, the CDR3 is TGTGCCAGCAGCTTAAGAGGCATAACCTACAATGAGCAGTTCTTC. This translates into CASSLRGITYNEQFF.

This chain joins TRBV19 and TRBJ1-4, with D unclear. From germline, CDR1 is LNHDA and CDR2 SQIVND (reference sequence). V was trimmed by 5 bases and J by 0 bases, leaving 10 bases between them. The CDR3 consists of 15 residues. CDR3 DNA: TGTGCCAGTAGTTTTCCCCTTGCAACTAATGAAAAACTGTTTTTT. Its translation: CASSFPLATNEKLFF.

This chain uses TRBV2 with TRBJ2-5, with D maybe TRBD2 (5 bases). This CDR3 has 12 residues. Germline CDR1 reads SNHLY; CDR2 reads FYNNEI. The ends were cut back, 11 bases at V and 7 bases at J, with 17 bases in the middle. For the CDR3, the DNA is TGTGCCGCCTCGGTAACTCGGGGGACCCAGTACTTC. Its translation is CAASVTRGTQYF.

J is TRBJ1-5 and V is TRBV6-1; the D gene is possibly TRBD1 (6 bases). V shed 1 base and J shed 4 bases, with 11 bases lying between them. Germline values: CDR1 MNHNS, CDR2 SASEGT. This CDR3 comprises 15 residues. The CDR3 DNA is TGTGCCAGCAGTGAAGGTGGACAGCCTAATCAGCCCCAGCATTTT. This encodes CASSEGGQPNQPQHF.

The CDR3 DNA reads TGTGCCAGCAGTCCATCGCGGGACACTGAAGCTTTCTTT. This translates into CASSPSRDTEAFF. The chain uses TRBV28 and TRBJ1-1; D gene ambiguous. Germline V gene data show CDR1 as MDHEN and CDR2 as SYDVKM. The CDR3 runs 13 residues. The V and J ends lost 5 bases and 3 bases respectively, with 10 bases between them. Complete variable domain (other parts from reference TRBV28 and TRBJ1-1): DVKVTQSSRYLVKRTGEKVFLECVQDMDHENMFWYRQDPGLGLRLIYFSYDVKMKEKGDIPEGYSVSREKKERFSLILESASTNQTSMYLCASSPSRDTEAFFGQGTRLTVV.

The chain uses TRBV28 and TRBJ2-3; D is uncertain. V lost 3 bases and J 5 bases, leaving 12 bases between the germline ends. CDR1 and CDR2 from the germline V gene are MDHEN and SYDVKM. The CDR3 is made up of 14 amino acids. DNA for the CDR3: TGTGCCAGCAGTTTGAGTAGTAGTAGAGATACGCAGTATTTT. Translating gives CASSLSSSRDTQYF.

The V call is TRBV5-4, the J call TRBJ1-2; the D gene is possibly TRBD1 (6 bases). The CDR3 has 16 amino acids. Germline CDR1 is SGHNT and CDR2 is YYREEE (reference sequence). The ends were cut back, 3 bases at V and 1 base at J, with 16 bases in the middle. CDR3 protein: CASSSLNGQINYGYTF. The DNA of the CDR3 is TGTGCCAGCAGCTCCCTTAACGGACAGATTAACTATGGCTACACCTTC.

The CDR3 bases are TGTGCCAGTAGTATAGCCCGAGGACAGGGGGATAGGCAGTTCTTC. Its protein is CASSIARGQGDRQFF. The chain recombines TRBV19 with TRBJ2-1; 10 bases map to TRBD1. This CDR3 contains 15 residues. The J segment lost 12 bases and the V segment lost 1 base, leaving 9 bases of the junction unmatched. Germline V gene lookup returns CDR1 LNHDA and CDR2 SQIVND (reference sequence).

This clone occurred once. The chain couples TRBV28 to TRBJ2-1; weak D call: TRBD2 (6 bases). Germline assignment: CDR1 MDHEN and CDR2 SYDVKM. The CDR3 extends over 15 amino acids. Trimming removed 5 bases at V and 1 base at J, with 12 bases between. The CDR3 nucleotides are TGTGCCAGCAGTCGGACCGGGACTTCCTACAATGAGCAGTTCTTC. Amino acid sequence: CASSRTGTSYNEQFF.

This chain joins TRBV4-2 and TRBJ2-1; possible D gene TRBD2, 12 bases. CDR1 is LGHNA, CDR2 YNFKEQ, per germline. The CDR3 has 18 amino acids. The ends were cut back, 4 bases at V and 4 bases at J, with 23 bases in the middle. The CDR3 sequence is CASSPGQGGLAGYNEQFF. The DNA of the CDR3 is TGTGCCAGCAGCCCGGGACAGGGGGGACTAGCGGGTTACAATGAGCAGTTCTTC.

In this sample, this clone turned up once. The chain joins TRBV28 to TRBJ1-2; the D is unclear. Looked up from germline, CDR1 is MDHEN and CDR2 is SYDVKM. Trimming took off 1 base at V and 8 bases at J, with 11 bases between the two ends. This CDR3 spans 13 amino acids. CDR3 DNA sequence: TGTGCCAGCAGTTTATCTGGGCGAGTGGGCTACACCTTC. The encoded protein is CASSLSGRVGYTF.

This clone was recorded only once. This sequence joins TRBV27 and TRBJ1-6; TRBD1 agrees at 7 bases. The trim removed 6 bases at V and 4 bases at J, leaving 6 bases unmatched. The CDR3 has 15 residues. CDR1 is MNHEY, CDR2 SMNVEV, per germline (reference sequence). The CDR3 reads CASRAGGLYNSPLHF. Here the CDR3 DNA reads TGTGCCAGCAGGGCAGGGGGACTTTATAATTCACCCCTCCACTTT.

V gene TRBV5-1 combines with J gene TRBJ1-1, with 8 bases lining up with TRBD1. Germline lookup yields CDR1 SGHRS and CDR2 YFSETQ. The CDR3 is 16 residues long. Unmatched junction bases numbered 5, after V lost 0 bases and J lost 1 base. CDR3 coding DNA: TGCGCCAGCAGCTTGGACGTGGGGACAGGGAACACTGAAGCTTTCTTT. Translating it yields CASSLDVGTGNTEAFF.

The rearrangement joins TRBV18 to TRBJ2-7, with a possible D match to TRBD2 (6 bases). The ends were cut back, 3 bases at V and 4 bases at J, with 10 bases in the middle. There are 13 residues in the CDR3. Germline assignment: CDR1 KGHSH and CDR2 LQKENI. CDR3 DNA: TGTGCCAGCTCACCCGGGGGAACGTACGAGCAGTACTTC. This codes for CASSPGGTYEQYF.

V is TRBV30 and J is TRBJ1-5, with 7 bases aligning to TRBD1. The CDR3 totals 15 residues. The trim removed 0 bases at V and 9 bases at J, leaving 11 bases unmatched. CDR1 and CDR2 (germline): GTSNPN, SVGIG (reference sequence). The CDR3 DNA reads TGTGCCTGGAGTGTACGGGGGACAGAAAAATCGCCCCAGCATTTT. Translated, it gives CAWSVRGTEKSPQHF.

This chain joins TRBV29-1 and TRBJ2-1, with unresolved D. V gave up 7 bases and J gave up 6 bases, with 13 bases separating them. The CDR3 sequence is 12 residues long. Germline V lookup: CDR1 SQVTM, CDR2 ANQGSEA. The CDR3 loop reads CSDSHYSNEQFF. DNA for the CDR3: TGCAGCGACTCCCACTATTCCAATGAGCAGTTCTTC.

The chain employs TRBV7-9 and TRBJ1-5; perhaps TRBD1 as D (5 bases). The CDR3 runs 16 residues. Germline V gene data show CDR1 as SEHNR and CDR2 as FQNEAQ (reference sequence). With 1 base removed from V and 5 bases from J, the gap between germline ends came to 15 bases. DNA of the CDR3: TGTGCCAGCAGCTTAGGGCACAGGTCGTGGGATCAGCCCCAGCATTTT. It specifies CASSLGHRSWDQPQHF.